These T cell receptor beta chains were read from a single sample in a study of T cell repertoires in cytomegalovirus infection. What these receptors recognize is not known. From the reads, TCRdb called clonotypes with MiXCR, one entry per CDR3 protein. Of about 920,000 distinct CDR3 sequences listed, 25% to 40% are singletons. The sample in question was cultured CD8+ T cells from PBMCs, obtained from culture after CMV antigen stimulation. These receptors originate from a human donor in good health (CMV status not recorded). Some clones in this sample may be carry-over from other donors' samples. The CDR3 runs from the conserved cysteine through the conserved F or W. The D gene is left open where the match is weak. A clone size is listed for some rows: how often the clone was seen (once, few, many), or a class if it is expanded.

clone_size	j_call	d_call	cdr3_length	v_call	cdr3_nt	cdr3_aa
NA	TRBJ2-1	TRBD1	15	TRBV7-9	TGTGCCAGCAGCTCCCCCCGGACAGGGGGCGATGAGCAGTTCTTC	CASSSPRTGGDEQFF
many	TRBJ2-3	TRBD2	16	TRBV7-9	TGTGCCAGCAGCTCCTCTAGCGGGGGGGCGGGAGATACGCAGTATTTT	CASSSSSGGAGDTQYF
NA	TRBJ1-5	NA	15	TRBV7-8	TGTGCCAGCAGCTTATTTGCGGGAGGAAATCAGCCCCAGCATTTT	CASSLFAGGNQPQHF
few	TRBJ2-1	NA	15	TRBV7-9	TGTGCCAGCAGGCAGGGGGACTTCCTGTACGATGAGCAGTTCTTC	CASRQGDFLYDEQFF
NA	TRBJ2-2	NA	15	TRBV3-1	TGTGCCAGCAGCCAGGTAGCCCCGAACACCGGGGAGCTGTTTTTT	CASSQVAPNTGELFF
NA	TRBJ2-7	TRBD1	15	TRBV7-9	TGTGCCAGCAGCCCCTCATGGGACAGATACTACGAGCAGTACTTC	CASSPSWDRYYEQYF
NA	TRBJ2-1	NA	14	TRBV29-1	TGCAGCGTTGTAGGTACCCGCTCCTACAATGAGCAGTTCTTC	CSVVGTRSYNEQFF
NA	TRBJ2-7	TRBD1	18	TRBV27	TGTGCCAACAGTCCACCCACCCCCTTGCCGGGACAGGGCTACGAGCAGTACTTC	CANSPPTPLPGQGYEQYF
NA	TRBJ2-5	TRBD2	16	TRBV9	TGTGCCAGCAGCGTAGCTAGCGGGGGCCCCCTCGGGACCCAGTACTTC	CASSVASGGPLGTQYF
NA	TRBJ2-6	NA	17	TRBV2	TGTGCCACCCCGGGTAGGGGCCTTTCCTCTGGGGCCAACGTCCTGACTTTC	CATPGRGLSSGANVLTF
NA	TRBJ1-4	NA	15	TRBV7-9	TGTGCCAGCAGCTCGTCAGGATCAACTAATGAAAAACTGTTTTTT	CASSSSGSTNEKLFF
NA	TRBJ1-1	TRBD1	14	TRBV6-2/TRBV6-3	TGTGCCAGCTGGATCGGGACAGCTAACACTGAAGCTTTCTTT	CASWIGTANTEAFF
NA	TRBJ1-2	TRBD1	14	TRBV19	TGTGCCAGTAGACCAAGGACAGGGGACTATGGCTACACCTTC	CASRPRTGDYGYTF
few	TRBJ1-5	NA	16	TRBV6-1	TGTGCCAGCAGTCTCCGGGACTTAGAAAGCAATCAGCCCCAGCATTTT	CASSLRDLESNQPQHF
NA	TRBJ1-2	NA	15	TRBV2	TGTGCCAGCAGTGAAGCCCAGGCGACTAACTATGGCTACACCTTC	CASSEAQATNYGYTF
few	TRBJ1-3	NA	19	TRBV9	TGTGCCAGCAGCCACAAACCCCGGGCGGCAGGAAACTCTGGAAACACCATATATTTT	CASSHKPRAAGNSGNTIYF
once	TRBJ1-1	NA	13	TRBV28	TGTGCCAGCAGCAACGCCGGGAACACTGAAGCTTTCTTT	CASSNAGNTEAFF
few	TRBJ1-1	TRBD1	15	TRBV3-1	TGTGCCAGCAGCCAAGACTTGACAGGGCCCACTGAAGCTTTCTTT	CASSQDLTGPTEAFF
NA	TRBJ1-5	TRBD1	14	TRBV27	TGTGCCAGCTCTCCCGGGACAGAGGGTCAGCCCCAGCATTTT	CASSPGTEGQPQHF
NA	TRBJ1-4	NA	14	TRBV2	TGTGCCAGCAGTGAGGACGGCCTTAATGAAAAACTGTTTTTT	CASSEDGLNEKLFF
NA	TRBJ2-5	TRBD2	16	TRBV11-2	TGTGCCAGCAGCTTGCTCGCGGGGGAACTTCGGGAGACCCAGTACTTC	CASSLLAGELRETQYF
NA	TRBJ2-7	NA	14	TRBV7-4	TGTGCCAGCAGCTTAGGGGGACCCGCGGACGAGCAGTACTTC	CASSLGGPADEQYF
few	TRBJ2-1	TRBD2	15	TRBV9	TGTGCCAGCAGCGTAGGACTAGCATATTACGATGAGCAGTTCTTC	CASSVGLAYYDEQFF
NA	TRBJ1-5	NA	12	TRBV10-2	TGCGCCAGCGGGGTCAGGGACCAGCCCCAGCATTTT	CASGVRDQPQHF
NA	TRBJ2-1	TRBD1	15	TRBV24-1	TGTGCCACTTGTGATTTCTGGCAGGGGGCATATGAGCAGTTCTTC	CATCDFWQGAYEQFF
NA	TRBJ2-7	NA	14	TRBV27	TGTGCCAGCAGCCCTGGGGGGAGGCTCTACGAGCAGTACTTC	CASSPGGRLYEQYF
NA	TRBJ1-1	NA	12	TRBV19	TGTGTGACGGGGACATCGAACTCTGAAGCTTTCTTT	CVTGTSNSEAFF
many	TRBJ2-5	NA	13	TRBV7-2	TGTGCCAGCAGCTTAGTTCATCAGGAGACCCAGTACTTC	CASSLVHQETQYF
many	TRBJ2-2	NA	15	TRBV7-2	TGTGCCAGCAGCCCCCCGAGAGGGAACACCGGGGAGCTGTTTTTT	CASSPPRGNTGELFF
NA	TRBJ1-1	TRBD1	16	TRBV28	TGTGCCAGCAGACCTCCCCCGGGACAGGGCAGCCCTGAAGCTTTCTTT	CASRPPPGQGSPEAFF
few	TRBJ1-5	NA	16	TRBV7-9	TGTGCCAGCAGCCCGTCCCAGTTGGGGGCCCATCAGCCCCAGCATTTT	CASSPSQLGAHQPQHF
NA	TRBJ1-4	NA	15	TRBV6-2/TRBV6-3	TGTGCCAGCAGTTACGACAGGCCAACTAATGAAAAACTGTTTTTT	CASSYDRPTNEKLFF
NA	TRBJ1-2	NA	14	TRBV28	TGTGCCAGCACCTCAGGAGAGGCTAACTATGGCTACACCTTC	CASTSGEANYGYTF
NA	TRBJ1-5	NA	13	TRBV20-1	TGCAGTGCTAGAGAGGGGTTTTTTCAGCCCCAGCATTTT	CSAREGFFQPQHF
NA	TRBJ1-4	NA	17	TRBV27	TGTGCCAGCAGTTTAGCGCCACCCTATGCAACTAATGAAAAACTGTTTTTT	CASSLAPPYATNEKLFF
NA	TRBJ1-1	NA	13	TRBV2	TGTGCCAGCAGAGAACAGGACGGCACTGAAGCTTTCTTT	CASREQDGTEAFF
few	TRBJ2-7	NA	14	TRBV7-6	TGTGCCAGCAGCCCCACGACGGGGACCTACGAGCAGTACTTC	CASSPTTGTYEQYF
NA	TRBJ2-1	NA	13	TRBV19	TGTGCCAGTAGCTCGTCAGGGTTGGATGAGCAGTTCTTC	CASSSSGLDEQFF
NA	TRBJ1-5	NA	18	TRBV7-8	TGTGCCAGCAGTCCGATCATCGACAGGTTAAGGACCAATCAGCCCCAGCATTTT	CASSPIIDRLRTNQPQHF
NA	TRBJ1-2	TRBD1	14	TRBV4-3	TGCGCCAGCAGCCAACCTGACAGGGGAGAAGGCTACACCTTC	CASSQPDRGEGYTF
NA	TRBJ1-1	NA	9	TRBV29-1	TGCAGCAATGCGGGCCTGGCGGGCTTT	CSNAGLAGF
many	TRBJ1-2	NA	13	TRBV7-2	TGTGCCAGCAGCTCCGGGAACCGGCGGGGCTACACCTTC	CASSSGNRRGYTF
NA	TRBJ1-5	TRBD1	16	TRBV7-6	TGTGCCAACAGTCCGACCGGGACAGGGGGCAATCAGCCCCAGCATTTT	CANSPTGTGGNQPQHF
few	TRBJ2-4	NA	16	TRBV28	TGTGCCAGCAGCACAGTCCCGAAACAAGGAAAAAACATTCAGTACTTC	CASSTVPKQGKNIQYF
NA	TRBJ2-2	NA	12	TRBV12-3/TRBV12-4	TGTGCCAGCCCAGACGGTACCGGGGAGCTGTTTTTT	CASPDGTGELFF
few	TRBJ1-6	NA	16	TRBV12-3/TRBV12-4	TGTGCCAGCAGTTTAGAGGGTATACCCTATAATTCACCCCTCCACTTT	CASSLEGIPYNSPLHF
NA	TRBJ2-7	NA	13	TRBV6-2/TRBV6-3	TGTGCCAGCAGCTTGACTACTTTTTACGAGCAGTACTTC	CASSLTTFYEQYF
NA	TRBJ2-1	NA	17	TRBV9	TGTGCCAGCAGCGTAGCGGCAGCCACCTACCACAACAATGAGCAGTTCTTC	CASSVAAATYHNNEQFF
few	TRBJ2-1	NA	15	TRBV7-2	TGTGCCAGCAGCGGGGGGCCGGTGTCCTACAATGAGCAGTTCTTC	CASSGGPVSYNEQFF
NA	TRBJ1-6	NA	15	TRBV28	TGTGCCAGCAGTTTATGGTCAGTGAGTAATTCACCCCTCCACTTT	CASSLWSVSNSPLHF
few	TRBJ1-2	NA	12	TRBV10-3	TGTGCCATCAGTGTTCCTCACGATGGCTACACCTTC	CAISVPHDGYTF
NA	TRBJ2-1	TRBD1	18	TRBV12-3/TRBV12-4	TGTGCCAGCAGCAGTGGACAGGGGGCCTCAGGTTACGGCAATGAGCAGTTCTTC	CASSSGQGASGYGNEQFF
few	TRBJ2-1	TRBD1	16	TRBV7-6	TGTGCCAGCAGCTTATGGACAGGGGAATCCTACAATGAGCAGTTCTTC	CASSLWTGESYNEQFF
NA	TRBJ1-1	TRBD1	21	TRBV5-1	TGCGCCAGCAGCTTGCCTGGACAGGGGACCACTTTAAATTGGGTTGGCACTGAAGCTTTCTTT	CASSLPGQGTTLNWVGTEAFF
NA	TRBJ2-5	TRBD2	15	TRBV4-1	TGCGCCAGCAGCGGTACTAGCGGGGAGAGAGAGACCCAGTACTTC	CASSGTSGERETQYF